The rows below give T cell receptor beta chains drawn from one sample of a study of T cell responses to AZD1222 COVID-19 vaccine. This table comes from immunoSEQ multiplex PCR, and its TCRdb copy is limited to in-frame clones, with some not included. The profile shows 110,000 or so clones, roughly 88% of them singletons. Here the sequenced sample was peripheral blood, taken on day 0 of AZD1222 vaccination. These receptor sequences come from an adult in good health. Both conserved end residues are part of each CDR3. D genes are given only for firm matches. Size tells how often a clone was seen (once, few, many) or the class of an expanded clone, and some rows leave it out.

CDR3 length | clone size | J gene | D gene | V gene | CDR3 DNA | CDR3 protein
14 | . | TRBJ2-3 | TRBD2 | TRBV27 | TGTGCCAGCAGTTTAGCGGGAGGAGCGGATACGCAGTATTTT | CASSLAGGADTQYF
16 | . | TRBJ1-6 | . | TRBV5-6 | TGTGCCAGCAGCTTACAGGGCCCCAAGGGTAATTCACCCCTCCACTTT | CASSLQGPKGNSPLHF
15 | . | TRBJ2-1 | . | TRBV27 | TGTGCCAGCAGTTTAAAACTAGCCGTAAACAATGAGCAGTTCTTC | CASSLKLAVNNEQFF
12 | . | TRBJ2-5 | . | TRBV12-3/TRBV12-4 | TGTGCCAGCAGTTTATGGGGGGAGACCCAGTACTTC | CASSLWGETQYF
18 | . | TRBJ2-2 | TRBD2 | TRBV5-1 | TGCGCCAGCAGCAGGACGGGACTAGCGGGGGGCGACACCGGGGAGCTGTTTTTT | CASSRTGLAGGDTGELFF
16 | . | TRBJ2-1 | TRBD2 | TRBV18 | TGTGCCAGCTCACCACCTAGCAGGACTAGTGGAGGTGAGCAGTTCTTC | CASSPPSRTSGGEQFF
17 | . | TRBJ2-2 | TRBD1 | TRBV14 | TGTGCCAGCAGCCCCTTGACAGGGTCAATGAACACCGGGGAGCTGTTTTTT | CASSPLTGSMNTGELFF
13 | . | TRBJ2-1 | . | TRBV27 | TGTGCCAGCTCCAACAGGGGAGGTAATGAGCAGTTCTTC | CASSNRGGNEQFF
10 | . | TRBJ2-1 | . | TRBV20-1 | TGCAGTGCTAGAACTGGGGATCAGTTCTTC | CSARTGDQFF
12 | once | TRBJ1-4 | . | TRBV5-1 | TGCGCCAGCAGCCCGGAAGGGGAAAAACTGTTTTTT | CASSPEGEKLFF
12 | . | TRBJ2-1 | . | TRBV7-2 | TGTGCCAGCAGCGTCGGGGCCGTTGGGCAGTTCTTC | CASSVGAVGQFF
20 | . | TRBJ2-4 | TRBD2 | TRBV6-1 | TGTGCCAGCAGTGCAGGACTAGCGGGAGATGTGGTGCTAGCCAAAAACATTCAGTACTTC | CASSAGLAGDVVLAKNIQYF
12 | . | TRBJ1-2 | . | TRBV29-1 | TGCAGCGTTACCACAGGGCAATATGGCTACACCTTC | CSVTTGQYGYTF
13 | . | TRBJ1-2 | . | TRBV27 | TGTGCCAGCAAGGGGCCCCAATTCTATGGCTACACCTTC | CASKGPQFYGYTF
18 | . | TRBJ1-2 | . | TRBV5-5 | TGTGCCAGCAGCCGAGGGGGGTCAGGGAACGTGAAGAACTATGGCTACACCTTC | CASSRGGSGNVKNYGYTF
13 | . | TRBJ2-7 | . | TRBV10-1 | TGCGCCAGCAGTGACACGAGGGGCGGCGAGCAGTACTTC | CASSDTRGGEQYF
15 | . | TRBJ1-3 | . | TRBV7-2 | TGTGCCAGCAGCTTAAACTGGGGCTCTGGAAACACCATATATTTT | CASSLNWGSGNTIYF
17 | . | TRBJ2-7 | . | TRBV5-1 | TGCGCCAGCAGCTTGGAATCCGTGAAGGCCCCCCCCTACGAGCAGTACTTC | CASSLESVKAPPYEQYF
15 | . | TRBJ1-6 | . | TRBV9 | TGTGCCAGCAGCTCGAGTCCGGGGGGAGGCTCACCCCTCCACTTT | CASSSSPGGGSPLHF
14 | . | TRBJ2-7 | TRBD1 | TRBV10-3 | TGTGCCATCAGAACCGGGACAGGGTCCCACGAGCAGTACTTC | CAIRTGTGSHEQYF
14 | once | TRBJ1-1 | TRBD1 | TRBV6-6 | TGTGCCAGCAGACACCACAGGGGGAGCACTGAAGCTTTCTTT | CASRHHRGSTEAFF
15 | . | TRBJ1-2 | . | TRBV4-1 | TGCGCCAGCAGCCGAATAGAACAGGGAACCTATGGCTACACCTTC | CASSRIEQGTYGYTF
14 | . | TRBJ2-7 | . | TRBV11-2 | TGTGCCAGCAACCCCCCCGGGATGGCCTACGAGCAGTACTTC | CASNPPGMAYEQYF
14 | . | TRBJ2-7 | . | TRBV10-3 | TGTGCCATCGGAGGAGGGCAGGGGGCCTACGAGCAGTACTTC | CAIGGGQGAYEQYF
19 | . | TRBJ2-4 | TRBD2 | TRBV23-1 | TGCGCCAGCAGTCTCGGGACTAGCGGGAGGGCCTGGGCCAAAAACATTCAGTACTTC | CASSLGTSGRAWAKNIQYF
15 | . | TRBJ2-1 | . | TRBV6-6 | TGTGCCAGCAGCCTACTAGGGGCCGGAGACAATGAGCAGTTCTTC | CASSLLGAGDNEQFF
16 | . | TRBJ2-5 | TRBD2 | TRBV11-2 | TGTGCCAGCAGTTTTAGCCGCGGGAGGATTCAAGAGACCCAGTACTTC | CASSFSRGRIQETQYF
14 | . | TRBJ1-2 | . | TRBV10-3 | TGTGCCATCAGTGAACCCTCGGGGTTGAGAGGCTACACCTTC | CAISEPSGLRGYTF
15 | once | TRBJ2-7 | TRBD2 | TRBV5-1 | TGCGCCAGCAGCTTGGCGGCGGGGGGGCCTTACGAGCAGTACTTC | CASSLAAGGPYEQYF
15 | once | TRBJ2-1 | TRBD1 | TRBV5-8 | TGTGCCAGCAGCTCGACAGGGGGCTCCTACAATGAGCAGTTCTTC | CASSSTGGSYNEQFF
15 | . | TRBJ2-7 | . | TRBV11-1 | TGTGCCAGCAGCTTAGAGCAGGGAAGCTCCTACGAGCAGTACTTC | CASSLEQGSSYEQYF
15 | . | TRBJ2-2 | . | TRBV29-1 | TGCAGCGCCGAGATCTTCAACGCGAACACCGGGGAGCTGTTTTTT | CSAEIFNANTGELFF
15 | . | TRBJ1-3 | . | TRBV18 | TGTGCCAGCTCACCAAACCGGGACTCGGGAAACACCATATATTTT | CASSPNRDSGNTIYF
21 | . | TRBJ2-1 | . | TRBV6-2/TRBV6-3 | TGTGCCAGCAGTCAACGCCCCATCGGATTCCCCTCCCATAGCTCCTACAATGAGCAGTTCTTC | CASSQRPIGFPSHSSYNEQFF
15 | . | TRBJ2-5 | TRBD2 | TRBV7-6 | TGTGCCAGCAGCCCGCCCGGGGGGTTCGAGGAGACCCAGTACTTC | CASSPPGGFEETQYF
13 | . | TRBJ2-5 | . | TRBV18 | TGTGCCAGCGCCCCCGGGGTACAAGAGACCCAGTACTTC | CASAPGVQETQYF
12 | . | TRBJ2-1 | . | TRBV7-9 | TGTGCCAGCGGCCTCGACTACCATGAGCAGTTCTTC | CASGLDYHEQFF
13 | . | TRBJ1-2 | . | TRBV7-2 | TGTGCCAGCAGCTTATGGGGTATGGTTGGCTACACCTTC | CASSLWGMVGYTF
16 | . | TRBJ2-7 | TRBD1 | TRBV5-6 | TGTGCCAGCAGCTCGGACAGGGGGCCGAGCTCCTACGAGCAGTACTTC | CASSSDRGPSSYEQYF
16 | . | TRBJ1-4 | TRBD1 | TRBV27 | TGTGCCAGCAGTAAACGGACAGGGTTGGCTAATGAAAAACTGTTTTTT | CASSKRTGLANEKLFF
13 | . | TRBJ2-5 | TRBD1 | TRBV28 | TGTGCCAGCAGTTTTCAGGGGGTAGAGACCCAGTACTTC | CASSFQGVETQYF
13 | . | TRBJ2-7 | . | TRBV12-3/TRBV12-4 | TGTGCCAGCAACCCCGGGACTTCTTCCGAGCAGTACTTC | CASNPGTSSEQYF
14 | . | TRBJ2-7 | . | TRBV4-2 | TGTGCCAGCAGCCAAGTAGTTGGATCCTACGAGCAGTACTTC | CASSQVVGSYEQYF
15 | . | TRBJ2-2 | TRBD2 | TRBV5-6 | TGTGCCAGCAGCGCCAGCGGGAGGGGCACCGGGGAGCTGTTTTTT | CASSASGRGTGELFF
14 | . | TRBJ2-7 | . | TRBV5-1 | TGCGCCAGCAGCTTGACAGTCGGCTCCTACGAGCAGTACTTC | CASSLTVGSYEQYF
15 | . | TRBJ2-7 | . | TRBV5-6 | TGTGCCAGCAGCTCAAAATCAGAGTCCTCCTACGAGCAGTACTTC | CASSSKSESSYEQYF